This TCR beta chain was captured by sequencing in a study of blood T cell repertoires in COVID-19. The V gene's germline CDR1 is SGHRS and CDR2 YFSETQ. V lost 0 bases, J lost 2 bases, and 9 bases lay in between. CDR3 size: 14 residues. Sequencing was performed with immunoSEQ multiplex PCR; in TCRdb, only in-frame clones are kept and a portion is missing. The sample lists 200,000 or so clones; around 90% were seen once. The V and J genes are TRBV5-1 and TRBJ2-7; perhaps TRBD1 as D (7 bases). Sequencing used PBMCs or T cells enriched from blood (not recorded which). The TCR was taken from a woman in her twenties or thirties who had recovered from COVID-19. CDR3 region: CASSLAGGPYEQYF. Written as DNA, the CDR3 is TGCGCCAGCAGCTTGGCAGGGGGGCCCTACGAGCAGTACTTC.